The clone carrying this T cell receptor beta chain appeared a few times. Germline V gene data show CDR1 as SGDLS and CDR2 as YYNGEE. V was trimmed by 0 bases and J by 2 bases, leaving 9 bases between them. The CDR3 loop spans 16 amino acids. This entry is derived from a study of blood T cells in healthy people across ages. In the study overall: Every two T cells gave about one barcoded beta molecule via template switching.

The authors ran a second PCR of roughly 6 to 12 cycles using a sample-barcoded 5' primer and a J-beta primer mix. TCRdb reprocessed the 5' RACE reads via MiXCR and lists one record per CDR3 protein. The sample holds around 1,500,000 distinct CDR3 sequences; about 43% are singletons and the top ten take under 8%. This TCR came from a woman in her late teens or twenties in good health. The chain is built from TRBV9 and TRBJ2-6; D not resolved. Sequenced: blood. The chain's CDR3 is CASSVGSLPGANVLTF. The CDR3 region has the DNA TGTGCCAGCAGCGTAGGGAGCCTTCCTGGGGCCAACGTCCTGACTTTC.